The 22 T cell receptor beta chains listed next were all sequenced from one sample in a study of blood T cells in healthy people across ages. The second PCR ran about 6 to 12 cycles with a sample-barcoded 5' primer and J-beta primers. TCRdb itself ran the 5' RACE reads through MiXCR, one entry per CDR3 protein. The table has around 800,000 distinct CDR3 sequences, roughly 26% seen once. These sequences were also reported in another study, on T cells of mothers and their children.

The sample consisted of blood. These receptors all stem from a boy between 10 and 17 years old in good health.

This clonotype was seen a few times. The chain is built from TRBV28 and TRBJ1-5; the D is unclear. Trimming took off 4 bases at V and 4 bases at J, with 11 bases between the two ends. CDR1 and CDR2 from the germline V gene are MDHEN and SYDVKM. CDR3 length: 14 residues. CDR3 DNA: TGTGCCAGCAGTTCAATACGGCGTAATCAGCCCCAGCATTTT. It translates to CASSSIRRNQPQHF.

In this sample, this clonotype turned up a few times. The chain has TRBV12-3 or TRBV12-4 and TRBJ1-2; 7 positions agree with TRBD1. The CDR3 extends over 13 amino acids. The ends lost 7 bases at V and 3 bases at J; junction bases unmatched: 5. The CDR3 DNA reads TGTGCCAGCACCCGGGACAGTTACTATGGCTACACCTTC. It codes for CASTRDSYYGYTF.

This clonotype came up a few times. The J gene is TRBJ2-5, the V gene TRBV24-1, with D possibly being TRBD1 or TRBD2 (6 bases each). CDR3 length: 14 residues. The V gene lost 9 bases and the J gene lost 5 bases, with 18 bases spanning the gap. Germline V gene sequence: CDR1 KGHDR, CDR2 SFDVKD. CDR3: CATRGSGGRETQYF. The CDR3 coding sequence is TGTGCCACCCGCGGGTCCGGGGGCCGGGAGACCCAGTACTTC.

V is TRBV7-8 and J is TRBJ1-2, with TRBD1 matching over 9 bases. Germline V gene sequence: CDR1 SGHVS, CDR2 FQNEAQ. The CDR3 is made up of 14 amino acids. V was pared by 4 bases and J by 7 bases, with 7 bases of the junction left unmatched. The CDR3 loop is CASSSTGGSGGYTF. The CDR3, as DNA: TGTGCCAGCAGCTCCACAGGGGGCTCTGGTGGCTACACCTTC.

The chain combines TRBV11-2 with TRBJ2-5; the match to TRBD1 covers 7 bases. Per germline, CDR1 SGHAT and CDR2 FQNNGV. The trim removed 5 bases at V and 1 base at J, leaving 4 bases unmatched. The CDR3 length is 14 residues. CDR3 amino acids: CASSVDRTQETQYF. The CDR3 DNA follows: TGTGCCAGCAGCGTGGACAGGACCCAAGAGACCCAGTACTTC.

The chain couples TRBV3-1 to TRBJ2-5, with TRBD2 matching 13 bases. The J call is in doubt because the DNA end fits TRBJ2-1 better. This CDR3 spans 16 amino acids. The V gene's germline CDR1 is LGHDT and CDR2 YNNKEL (reference sequence). The CDR3 is CASSRRLAGGLDEQFF. DNA for the CDR3: TGTGCCAGCAGCCGCCGACTAGCGGGGGGTCTTGATGAGCAGTTCTTC.

This clonotype was counted only a few times. V is TRBV10-3 and J is TRBJ2-5; no definite D call. The CDR3 runs to 11 residues. In germline, CDR1 is ENHRY, CDR2 SYGVKD. Trimming pared 3 bases from V and 4 bases from J, leaving 3 bases between. In nucleotides, the CDR3 is TGTGCCATCAGTGACCCAGAGACCCAGTACTTC. Translation: CAISDPETQYF.

This clonotype was counted only a few times. This chain uses TRBV12-5 with TRBJ1-2; D remains ambiguous. Looked up from germline, CDR1 is LGHNT and CDR2 is FRNRAP. V was cut by 2 bases and J by 3 bases, with 10 bases left in between. CDR3 length: 14 amino acids. This CDR3 is CASGLLGRYYGYTF. CDR3 DNA sequence: TGTGCTAGTGGTTTGTTAGGCAGGTACTATGGCTACACCTTC.

The chain employs TRBV20-1 and TRBJ2-7; perhaps TRBD1 as D (6 bases). The tail of the sequence fits TRBJ2-5 better, so the J call may be wrong. The length of the CDR3 is 14 residues. In germline, CDR1 is DFQATT, CDR2 SNEGSKA (reference sequence). CDR3 amino acids: CSATETGGRETQYF. The DNA for the CDR3 is TGCAGTGCTACCGAGACAGGAGGCAGGGAGACCCAGTACTTC.

This chain joins TRBV7-2 and TRBJ2-7; no firm D call. V was clipped by 3 bases and J by 9 bases, with 12 bases between them. The CDR3 totals 12 residues. Germline V gene sequence: CDR1 SGHTA, CDR2 FQGNSA. In DNA, the CDR3 is TGTGCCAGCAGCTTCGGCTCGGAAGGGCAGTACTTC. Residues: CASSFGSEGQYF. The whole variable domain, filled in from reference TRBV7-2 and TRBJ2-7, reads GAGVSQSPSNKVTEKGKDVELRCDPISGHTALYWYRQSLGQGLEFLIYFQGNSAPDKSGLPSDRFSAERTGGSVSTLTIQRTQQEDSAVYLCASSFGSEGQYFGPGTRLTVT.

This clonotype was seen more than once but under ten times. The chain has TRBV5-1 and TRBJ1-2; tentatively, D is TRBD1 (5 bases). Trimming removed 0 bases from V and 2 bases from J, with 11 bases in between. This CDR3 contains 15 residues. The V gene's germline CDR1 is SGHRS and CDR2 YFSETQ. DNA for the CDR3: TGCGCCAGCAGCTTGGTTCGGGGGTCCAACTATGGCTACACCTTC. Its translation is CASSLVRGSNYGYTF.

This chain links TRBV27 with TRBJ2-6, with D unclear. V dropped 3 bases and J dropped 0 bases, with 9 bases sitting between them. This CDR3 has 16 residues. Per the germline V gene, CDR1 is MNHEY and CDR2 is SMNVEV (reference sequence). The chain's CDR3 is CASSLILSSGANVLTF. The CDR3 coding sequence is TGTGCCAGCAGTTTGATCCTGAGCTCTGGGGCCAACGTCCTGACTTTC.

To note about this clonotype: A junction end diverges from the germline sequence, so it may reflect a read error. The chain couples TRBV12-3 or TRBV12-4 to TRBJ2-3, with TRBD2 as a possible D gene (7 bases). CDR3 length: 13 amino acids. The CDR3 DNA is TGTGCCACCACTACTCGGGGGGCAGATATGCAGTATTTT. This codes for CATTTRGADMQYF.

The CDR3 loop is CASSLASGGHTQYF. The DNA of the CDR3 is TGTGCCAGCAGCTTAGCTAGCGGGGGGCATACGCAGTATTTT. The chain is built from TRBV7-2 and TRBJ2-3, with 10 bases aligning to TRBD2. V shed 0 bases and J 7 bases; nucleotides not matched to a gene: 1. The CDR3 length is 14 residues. The V gene's germline CDR1 is SGHTA and CDR2 FQGNSA.

This clonotype showed up just a few times. Here the CDR3 omits its conserved ending phenylalanine or tryptophan, so a read error is the likely source. The chain joins TRBV5-1 to TRBJ2-1; D assignment may be TRBD1 or TRBD2 (5 bases each). The CDR3 sequence is 14 residues long. Germline CDR1 and CDR2: SGHRS and YFSETQ. Trimming cost V 2 bases and J 9 bases, with 15 bases left between them. For the CDR3, the DNA is TGCGCCAGCAGCTTTGAGGGGTCCTCGGCTGAGCAGTTCCTC. The encoded protein is CASSFEGSSAEQFL.

The rearrangement links TRBV27 to TRBJ2-7, with 10 bases identical to TRBD1. Trimming cost V 5 bases and J 3 bases; bases outside gene matches: 10. The germline CDR1 and CDR2 sequences are MNHEY and SMNVEV (reference sequence). The CDR3 is 16 residues long. The CDR3 loop reads CASSIYTRTGGYEQYF. CDR3 sequence (DNA): TGTGCCAGCAGTATTTATACACGGACAGGGGGCTACGAGCAGTACTTC.

This chain uses TRBV9 with TRBJ2-7; 11 nucleotides align to TRBD2. The last part of the DNA fits TRBJ2-1 better; the J call may be wrong. Germline V gene data show CDR1 as SGDLS and CDR2 as YYNGEE. CDR3 length: 15 amino acids. The DNA of the CDR3 is TGTGCCAGCAGCGTACCTAGCGGGGGGATCAATGAGCAGTTCTTC. Protein sequence: CASSVPSGGINEQFF.

This clonotype has more than one count but fewer than ten. This chain uses TRBV6-6 with TRBJ2-7; TRBD1 matches 8 bases. Germline loops: CDR1 MNHNY, CDR2 SVGAGI (reference sequence). There are 15 residues in the CDR3. The J segment lost 6 bases and the V segment lost 0 bases, leaving 7 bases of the junction unmatched. The CDR3 DNA is TGTGCCAGCAGTTACTCCGGGACAGGACAGCGCGAGCAGTACTTC. It translates to CASSYSGTGQREQYF.

This rearrangement joins TRBV7-2 to TRBJ1-5; D gene unclear. With 3 bases removed from V and 3 bases from J, the gap between germline ends came to 12 bases. In germline, CDR1 is SGHTA, CDR2 FQGNSA. The CDR3 is 15 residues long. For the CDR3, the DNA is TGTGCCAGCAGCTTGCTTGGTCGGATCAATCAGCCCCAGCATTTT. Protein product: CASSLLGRINQPQHF.

A few counts support this clonotype. The rearrangement joins TRBV2 to TRBJ1-3; unclear D gene. The V and J ends lost 6 bases and 0 bases respectively, with 3 bases between them. This CDR3 comprises 12 residues. Germline-derived CDR1 and CDR2 are SNHLY and FYNNEI. CDR3 amino acids: CASRLSGNTIYF. The CDR3 region has the DNA TGTGCCAGCAGGCTCTCTGGAAACACCATATATTTT. Combining the CDR3 with reference TRBV2 and TRBJ1-3 gives the whole variable domain EPEVTQTPSHQVTQMGQEVILRCVPISNHLYFYWYRQILGQKVEFLVSFYNNEISEKSEIFDDQFSVERPDGSNFTLKIRSTKLEDSAMYFCASRLSGNTIYFGEGSWLTVV.

This clonotype was seen a handful of times. This chain connects TRBV7-2 to TRBJ2-3, with D possibly matching TRBD1 (5 bases). Trimming left V 6 bases short and J 4 bases short, with 11 bases between. Germline-derived CDR1 and CDR2 are SGHTA and FQGNSA. The CDR3 spans 13 residues. The CDR3 loop is CASRLTGSDTQYF. The CDR3 region has the DNA TGTGCCAGCAGATTAACAGGTTCAGATACGCAGTATTTT.

Only a few counts were recorded for this clonotype. At one of its ends the junction is not consistent with the germline gene, which may arise from a read error. The V gene is TRBV5-1, the J gene TRBJ2-1, with TRBD1 identical over 11 bases. Germline V gene lookup returns CDR1 SGHRS and CDR2 YFSETQ. The CDR3 covers 19 residues. DNA of the CDR3: TGCGCCAGTAGCTTGGCAGGGGGACAGGGGGATAGCTCCTACAATGAGCAGTTCTTC. It specifies CASSLAGGQGDSSYNEQFF.